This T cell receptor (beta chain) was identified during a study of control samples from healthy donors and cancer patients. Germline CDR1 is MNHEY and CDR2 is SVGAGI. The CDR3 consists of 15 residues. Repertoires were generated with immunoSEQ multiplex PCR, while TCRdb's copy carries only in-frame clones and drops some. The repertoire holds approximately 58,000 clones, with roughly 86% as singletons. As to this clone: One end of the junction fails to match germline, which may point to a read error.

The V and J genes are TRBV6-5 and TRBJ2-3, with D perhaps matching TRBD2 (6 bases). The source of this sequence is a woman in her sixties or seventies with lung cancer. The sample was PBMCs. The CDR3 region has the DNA TGTGCCAGCAGGTACTCGGGAGCGGGTCCAGATACGCAGTATTTT. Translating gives CASRYSGAGPDTQYF.